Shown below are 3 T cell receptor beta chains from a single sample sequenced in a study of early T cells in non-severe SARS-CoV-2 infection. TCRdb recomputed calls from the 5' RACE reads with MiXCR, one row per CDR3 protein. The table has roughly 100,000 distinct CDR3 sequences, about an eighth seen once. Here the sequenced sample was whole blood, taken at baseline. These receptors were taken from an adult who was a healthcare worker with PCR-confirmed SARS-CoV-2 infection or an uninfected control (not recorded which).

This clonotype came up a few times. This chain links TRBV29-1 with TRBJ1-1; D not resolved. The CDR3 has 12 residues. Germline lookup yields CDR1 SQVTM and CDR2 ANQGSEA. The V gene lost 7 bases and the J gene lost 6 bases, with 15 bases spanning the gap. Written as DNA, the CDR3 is TGCAGCGCCCACGGTGTCTGGGCTGAAGCTTTCTTT. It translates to CSAHGVWAEAFF.

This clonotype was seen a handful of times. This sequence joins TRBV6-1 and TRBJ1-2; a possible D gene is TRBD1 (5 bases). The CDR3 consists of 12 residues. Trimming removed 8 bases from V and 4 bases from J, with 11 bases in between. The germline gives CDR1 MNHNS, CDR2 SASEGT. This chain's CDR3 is CASPGGTYGYTF. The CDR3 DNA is TGTGCCAGCCCGGGAGGGACCTATGGCTACACCTTC.

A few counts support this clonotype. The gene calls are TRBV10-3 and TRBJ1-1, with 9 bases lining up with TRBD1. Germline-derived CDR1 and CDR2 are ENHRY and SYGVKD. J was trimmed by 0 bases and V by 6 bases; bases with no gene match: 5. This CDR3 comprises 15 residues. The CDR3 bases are TGTGCCATCAGCGTCACAGGGGGCTTGAACACTGAAGCTTTCTTT. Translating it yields CAISVTGGLNTEAFF.